Given below is one T cell receptor beta chain in context. The sample is drawn from a study of blood T cell repertoires in COVID-19. Turning to the study itself: Samples representing acute and convalescent COVID-19 were sourced from the United States, Italy and Spain.

Original methodology: Amplified reference gene primers provided the basis for estimating nucleated cell counts. TCRdb's copy holds only in-frame clones and misses some; the assay was immunoSEQ multiplex PCR. D and trimming were read from the DNA, whereas the V and J calls and clone size are those reported in that table. The sample records over 50,000 clones, approximately 73% being singletons. Material: peripheral blood. The clonotype comes from a woman between 45 and 65 years old with active or convalescent COVID-19.

The CDR3, as DNA: TGTGCCAGCAGCCGCACAGGGACGGATAATTCACCCCTCCACTTT. Amino acid sequence: CASSRTGTDNSPLHF. The J gene is TRBJ1-6, the V gene TRBV7-2; TRBD1 is a possible D gene (6 bases). Germline CDR1 SGHTA, CDR2 FQGNSA. The CDR3 extends over 15 amino acids. The V and J ends lost 5 bases and 5 bases respectively, with 13 bases between them.